This T cell receptor beta chain was documented in a study of a mutant IDH1 vaccine in newly diagnosed glioma. Overall study: Onset of vaccination occurred 4-6 weeks following radiotherapy alone, or with temozolomide cycles. V12 corresponded to week 35 and V13 to week 47.

Worth noting for this clone: Antigen: not known.

Whole-study results and caveats: Variations in leading peripheral T cell clonotypes appeared to have no connection with pseudoprogression.

Clones were read by immunoSEQ multiplex PCR, and TCRdb kept only the in-frame ones, dropping some. Among some 62,000 clones, over 80% were seen once, and the ten largest hold 3.5% to 4%. Sample time point: week 47, end of study. Each dose of the vaccine consisted of 300 ug of mutant IDH1 20-mer peptide, with topical imiquimod. Vaccinations, eight in total, occurred in weeks 1, 3, 5, 7, 11, 15, 19, 23. This sequence was found in a man aged 30 to 45 with glioma. The material was PBMCs, obtained from a glioma patient whose treatment included an IDH1 peptide vaccine.

The CDR3 coding sequence is TGTGCCAGCAGCGCATTAATTAACTATGGCTACACCTTC. Translating gives CASSALINYGYTF. V is TRBV2 and J is TRBJ1-2; no clear D. The CDR3 is 13 residues long. Germline V gives CDR1 SNHLY, CDR2 FYNNEI. V was pared by 6 bases and J by 1 base, with 9 bases between.